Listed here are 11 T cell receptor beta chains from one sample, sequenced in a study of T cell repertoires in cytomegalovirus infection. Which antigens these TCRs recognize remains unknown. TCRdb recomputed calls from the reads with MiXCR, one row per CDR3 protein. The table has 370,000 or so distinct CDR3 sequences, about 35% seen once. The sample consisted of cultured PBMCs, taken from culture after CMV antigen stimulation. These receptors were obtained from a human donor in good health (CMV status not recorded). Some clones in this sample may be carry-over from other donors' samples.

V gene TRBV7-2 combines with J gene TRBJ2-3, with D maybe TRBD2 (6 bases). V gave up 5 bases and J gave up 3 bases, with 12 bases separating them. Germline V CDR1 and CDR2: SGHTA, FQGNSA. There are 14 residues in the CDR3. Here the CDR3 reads CASSQSAGTDTQYF. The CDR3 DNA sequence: TGTGCCAGCAGCCAATCAGCGGGTACAGATACGCAGTATTTT.

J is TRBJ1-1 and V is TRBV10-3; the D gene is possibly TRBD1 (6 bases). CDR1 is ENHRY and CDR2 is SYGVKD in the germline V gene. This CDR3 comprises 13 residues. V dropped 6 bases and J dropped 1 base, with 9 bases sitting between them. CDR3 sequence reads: CAISQTGNTEAFF. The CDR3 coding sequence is TGTGCCATCAGCCAGACAGGGAACACTGAAGCTTTCTTT.

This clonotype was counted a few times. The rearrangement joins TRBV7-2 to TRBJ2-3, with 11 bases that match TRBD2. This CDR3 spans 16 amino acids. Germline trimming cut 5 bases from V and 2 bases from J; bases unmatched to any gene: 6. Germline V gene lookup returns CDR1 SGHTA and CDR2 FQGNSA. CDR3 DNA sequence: TGTGCCAGCAGCACCGGACTAGCGGGCCTCACAGATACGCAGTATTTT. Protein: CASSTGLAGLTDTQYF.

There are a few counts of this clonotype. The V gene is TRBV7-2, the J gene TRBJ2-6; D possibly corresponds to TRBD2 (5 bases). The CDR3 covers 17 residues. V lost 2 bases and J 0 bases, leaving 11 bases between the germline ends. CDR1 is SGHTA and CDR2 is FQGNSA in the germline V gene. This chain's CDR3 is CASSLSPDSSGANVLTF. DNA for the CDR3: TGTGCCAGCAGCTTAAGCCCGGACTCCTCTGGGGCCAACGTCCTGACTTTC.

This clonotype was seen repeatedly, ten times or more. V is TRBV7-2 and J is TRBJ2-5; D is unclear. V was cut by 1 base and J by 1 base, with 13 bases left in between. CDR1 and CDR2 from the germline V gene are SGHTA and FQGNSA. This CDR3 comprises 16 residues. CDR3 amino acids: CASSLGSGFSQETQYF. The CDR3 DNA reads TGTGCCAGCAGCTTAGGGTCAGGATTCTCCCAAGAGACCCAGTACTTC.

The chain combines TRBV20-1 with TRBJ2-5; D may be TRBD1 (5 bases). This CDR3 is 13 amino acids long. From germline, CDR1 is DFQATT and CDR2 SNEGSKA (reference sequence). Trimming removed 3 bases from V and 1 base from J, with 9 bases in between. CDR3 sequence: CSARGQTQETQYF. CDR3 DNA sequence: TGCAGTGCTAGGGGGCAGACCCAAGAGACCCAGTACTTC.

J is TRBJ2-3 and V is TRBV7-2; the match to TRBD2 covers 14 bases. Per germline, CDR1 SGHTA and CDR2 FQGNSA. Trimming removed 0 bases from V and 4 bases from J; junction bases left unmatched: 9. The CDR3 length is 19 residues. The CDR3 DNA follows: TGTGCCAGCAGCTTAGCCCGACTAGCGGGAGGGCCGGGGGCAGATACGCAGTATTTT. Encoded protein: CASSLARLAGGPGADTQYF. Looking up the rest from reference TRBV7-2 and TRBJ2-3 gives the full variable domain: GAGVSQSPSNKVTEKGKDVELRCDPISGHTALYWYRQSLGQGLEFLIYFQGNSAPDKSGLPSDRFSAERTGGSVSTLTIQRTQQEDSAVYLCASSLARLAGGPGADTQYFGPGTRLTVL.

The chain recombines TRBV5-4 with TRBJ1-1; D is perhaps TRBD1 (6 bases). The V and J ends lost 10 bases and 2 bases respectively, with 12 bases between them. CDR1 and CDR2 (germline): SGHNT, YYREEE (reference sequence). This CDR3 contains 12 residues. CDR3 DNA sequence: TGTGCCGGTAGCGGGGGCAACACTGAAGCTTTCTTT. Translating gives CAGSGGNTEAFF. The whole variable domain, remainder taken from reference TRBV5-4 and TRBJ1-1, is ETGVTQSPTHLIKTRGQQVTLRCSSQSGHNTVSWYQQALGQGPQFIFQYYREEENGRGNFPPRFSGLQFPNYSSELNVNALELDDSALYLCAGSGGNTEAFFGQGTRLTVV.

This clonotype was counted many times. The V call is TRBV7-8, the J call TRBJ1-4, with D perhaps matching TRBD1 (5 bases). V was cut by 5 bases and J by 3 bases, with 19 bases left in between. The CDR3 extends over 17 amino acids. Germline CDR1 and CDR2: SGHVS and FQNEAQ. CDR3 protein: CASSIMRGPRANEKLFF. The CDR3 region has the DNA TGTGCCAGCAGCATCATGCGGGGACCGAGGGCTAATGAAAAACTGTTTTTT.

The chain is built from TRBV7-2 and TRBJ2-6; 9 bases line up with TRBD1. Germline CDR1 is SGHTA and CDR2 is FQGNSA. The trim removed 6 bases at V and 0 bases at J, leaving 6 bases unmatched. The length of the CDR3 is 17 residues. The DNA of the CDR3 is TGTGCCAGCAGGAAACAGGGGGCCGGCTCTGGGGCCAACGTCCTGACTTTC. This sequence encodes CASRKQGAGSGANVLTF.

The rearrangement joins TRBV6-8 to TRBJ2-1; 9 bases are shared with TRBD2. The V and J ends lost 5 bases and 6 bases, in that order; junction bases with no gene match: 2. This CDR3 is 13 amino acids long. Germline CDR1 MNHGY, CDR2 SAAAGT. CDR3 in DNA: TGTGCCAGCAGTGGACTAGCGACCAATGAGCAGTTCTTC. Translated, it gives CASSGLATNEQFF.